These 31 T cell receptor beta chains were sequenced from one sample in a study of technical replicates of blood from a few donors (dated 2017 in TCRdb). Libraries were made using the immunoSEQ multiplex PCR assay. The source is immuneACCESS, and TCRdb retained only in-frame sequences with V and J called. Part of the clones is not carried over; for the studies checked, unresolved V genes explain less than half of this, and the remainder is unexplained. Counted in this sample were 75,000 to 90,000 clones; approximately 95% of them appeared once. The top ten clonotypes cover around 0.36% of the sample. Sequencing was done on a sample of T cells isolated from PBMCs. The receptors were gathered from a human donor in good health.

Only one count was recorded for this clone. V usage is TRBV9 and J usage is TRBJ2-7; D is uncertain. V dropped 0 bases and J dropped 0 bases, with 7 bases sitting between them. CDR3 length equals 14 residues. CDR1 and CDR2 (germline): SGDLS, YYNGEE. The CDR3 DNA is TGTGCCAGCAGCGTAGGTCATAGCTCCTACGAGCAGTACTTC. Encoded protein: CASSVGHSSYEQYF.

The chain links TRBV14 to TRBJ1-2; D not certain. This CDR3 is built from 15 residues. V was trimmed by 4 bases and J by 0 bases, leaving 12 bases between them. The V gene's germline CDR1 is SGHDN and CDR2 FVKESK. This chain's CDR3 is CASSPGVGTNYGYTF. The CDR3 DNA follows: TGTGCCAGCAGCCCCGGGGTAGGGACTAACTATGGCTACACCTTC.

V usage is TRBV5-4 and J usage is TRBJ1-4; 7 bases align to TRBD1. Germline V lookup: CDR1 SGHNT, CDR2 YYREEE (reference sequence). CDR3 length equals 13 residues. Trimming cost V 5 bases and J 7 bases; bases outside gene matches: 5. The CDR3 region is CASRSGGSEKLFF. CDR3 nucleotide sequence: TGTGCCAGCAGGTCAGGGGGGAGTGAAAAACTGTTTTTT.

The V call is TRBV30, the J call TRBJ1-2; 8 bases agree with TRBD1. This CDR3 region has 16 residues. Germline V gene lookup returns CDR1 GTSNPN and CDR2 SVGIG (reference sequence). Trimming took 2 bases from V and 4 from J; bases not matched to a gene: 12. The CDR3 loop reads CAWSIRTTGDLYGYTF. The CDR3 coding sequence is TGTGCCTGGAGTATACGAACGACAGGGGACCTCTATGGCTACACCTTC.

The chain recombines TRBV27 with TRBJ2-1, with TRBD2 identical over 10 bases. Germline CDR1 is MNHEY and CDR2 is SMNVEV (reference sequence). The length of the CDR3 is 19 residues. V lost 6 bases, J lost 2 bases, and 16 bases stayed unmatched. This CDR3 is CASRGTGTSDWSAYNEQFF. The CDR3 bases are TGTGCCAGCAGGGGAACCGGGACTAGCGACTGGTCCGCCTACAATGAGCAGTTCTTC.

CDR3: CASSYASGSSYEQYF. In DNA, the CDR3 is TGTGCCAGCAGTTACGCTAGCGGGAGCTCCTACGAGCAGTACTTC. This chain connects TRBV6-5 to TRBJ2-7, with 10 positions matching TRBD2. Trimming cost V 2 bases and J 0 bases; bases outside gene matches: 1. Germline CDR1 is MNHEY and CDR2 is SVGAGI. The CDR3 totals 15 residues.

V is TRBV5-4 and J is TRBJ2-7; TRBD1 agrees at 7 bases. CDR1 SGHNT and CDR2 YYREEE come from the germline V gene (reference sequence). CDR3 length equals 15 residues. V was clipped by 4 bases and J by 1 base; unmatched bases: 8. The CDR3 nucleotides read TGTGCCAGCAGCACGGGGACAGCCGTATCCTACGAGCAGTACTTC. Translated: CASSTGTAVSYEQYF. The entire variable domain, with the rest obtained from reference TRBV5-4 and TRBJ2-7, is as follows: ETGVTQSPTHLIKTRGQQVTLRCSSQSGHNTVSWYQQALGQGPQFIFQYYREEENGRGNFPPRFSGLQFPNYSSELNVNALELDDSALYLCASSTGTAVSYEQYFGPGTRLTVT.

V usage is TRBV28 and J usage is TRBJ1-4; 7 bases agree with TRBD1. Germline V CDR1 and CDR2: MDHEN, SYDVKM. V trimming: 2 bases; J trimming: 3 bases; junction bases outside the gene matches: 0. The CDR3 totals 14 residues. CDR3 region: CASSLQGANEKLFF. The CDR3 DNA sequence: TGTGCCAGCAGTTTACAGGGGGCTAATGAAAAACTGTTTTTT. Full variable domain (remainder filled in from reference TRBV28 and TRBJ1-4): DVKVTQSSRYLVKRTGEKVFLECVQDMDHENMFWYRQDPGLGLRLIYFSYDVKMKEKGDIPEGYSVSREKKERFSLILESASTNQTSMYLCASSLQGANEKLFFGSGTQLSVL.

The chain joins TRBV9 to TRBJ2-2; 9 bases match TRBD1. The CDR3 sequence is 15 residues long. V lost 0 bases, J lost 5 bases, and 2 bases stayed unmatched. CDR1 is SGDLS and CDR2 is YYNGEE in the germline V gene. This CDR3 is CASSVGGTGTGELFF. The CDR3 region has the DNA TGTGCCAGCAGCGTAGGTGGGACAGGGACCGGGGAGCTGTTTTTT.

The chain recombines TRBV19 with TRBJ2-5; the D gene is possibly TRBD1 (6 bases). The CDR3 extends over 17 amino acids. V lost 3 bases and J lost 7, with 24 bases in between. Germline values: CDR1 LNHDA, CDR2 SQIVND (reference sequence). The CDR3 DNA sequence: TGTGCCAGTAGTATGGCCATCAGGGGTAGCCGTTCAGGGACCCAGTACTTC. This encodes CASSMAIRGSRSGTQYF.

The V and J genes are TRBV9 and TRBJ1-3; D unclear. Germline V gene sequence: CDR1 SGDLS, CDR2 YYNGEE. V gave up 2 bases and J gave up 1 base, with 13 bases separating them. The CDR3 is 16 amino acids. CDR3 DNA: TGTGCCAGCAGCGTTCACGGAGGGTATTCTGGAAACACCATATATTTT. Translated, it gives CASSVHGGYSGNTIYF.

The chain has TRBV28 and TRBJ1-2; 7 bases align to TRBD1. V lost 6 bases, J lost 2 bases, and 12 bases stayed unmatched. The CDR3 is made up of 16 amino acids. Germline V gene lookup returns CDR1 MDHEN and CDR2 SYDVKM. Here the CDR3 DNA reads TGTGCCAGCAGCACAAACTTTATACAGGGGAACTATGGCTACACCTTC. It translates to CASSTNFIQGNYGYTF.

V is TRBV30 and J is TRBJ2-7; TRBD2 matches at 7 bases. CDR1 and CDR2 from the germline V gene are GTSNPN and SVGIG (reference sequence). This CDR3 contains 13 residues. The V and J ends lost 0 bases and 5 bases, in that order; junction bases with no gene match: 4. In DNA, the CDR3 is TGTGCCTGGAGTGTAGTTGGGGGGGACGAGCAGTACTTC. As protein: CAWSVVGGDEQYF. Filled out from reference TRBV30 and TRBJ2-7, the complete variable domain reads SQTIHQWPATLVQPVGSPLSLECTVEGTSNPNLYWYRQAAGRGLQLLFYSVGIGQISSEVPQNLSASRPQDRQFILSSKKLLLSDSGFYLCAWSVVGGDEQYFGPGTRLTVT.

The chain couples TRBV9 to TRBJ1-4; 9 bases line up with TRBD1. There are 15 residues in the CDR3. Germline V gene lookup returns CDR1 SGDLS and CDR2 YYNGEE. The ends lost 1 base at V and 5 bases at J; junction bases unmatched: 3. DNA of the CDR3: TGTGCCAGCAGCGTATGGACAGGGGAGAATGAAAAACTGTTTTTT. Encoded protein: CASSVWTGENEKLFF.

The rearrangement links TRBV28 to TRBJ1-2; no reliable D call. This CDR3 contains 18 residues. Trimming shortened V by 2 bases and J by 3 bases, and 22 bases separated the two germline ends. CDR1 and CDR2 (germline): MDHEN, SYDVKM. The CDR3 is CASSLAAPGGVFYYGYTF. The CDR3 DNA sequence: TGTGCCAGCAGTTTAGCGGCCCCGGGAGGCGTGTTTTACTATGGCTACACCTTC.

The chain has TRBV19 and TRBJ2-3, with D uncertain. The germline CDR1 and CDR2 sequences are LNHDA and SQIVND (reference sequence). Trimming removed 6 bases from V and 4 bases from J, with 14 bases in between. The CDR3 has 14 residues. CDR3 nucleotide sequence: TGTGCCAGTAGGGCTAGAGATTCTCCAGATACGCAGTATTTT. It specifies CASRARDSPDTQYF.

The CDR3 is CASRLAGTYNEQFF. The CDR3 bases are TGTGCCAGCAGACTAGCGGGTACCTACAATGAGCAGTTCTTC. The chain combines TRBV7-3 with TRBJ2-1; 9 bases match TRBD2. The CDR3 covers 14 residues. Trimming cost V 6 bases and J 2 bases; bases outside gene matches: 2. CDR1 is SGHTA and CDR2 is FQGTGA in the germline V gene.

V is TRBV7-2 and J is TRBJ2-5; D is possibly TRBD2 (6 bases). Germline CDR1 SGHTA, CDR2 FQGNSA. The CDR3 spans 14 residues. V lost 2 bases to trimming and J lost 2 bases, with 9 bases between them. The CDR3: CASSLSSGQETQYF. CDR3 coding DNA: TGTGCCAGCAGCTTAAGTAGCGGACAAGAGACCCAGTACTTC. The full variable domain, in which reference TRBV7-2 and TRBJ2-5 provide the parts outside the CDR3, is GAGVSQSPSNKVTEKGKDVELRCDPISGHTALYWYRQSLGQGLEFLIYFQGNSAPDKSGLPSDRFSAERTGGSVSTLTIQRTQQEDSAVYLCASSLSSGQETQYFGPGTRLLVL.

The V gene is TRBV4-1, the J gene TRBJ1-2; TRBD1 aligns across 7 bases. CDR3 length: 16 amino acids. Trimming at V came to 2 bases and at J to 0 bases, leaving 6 bases not matched to a gene. Germline V gene lookup returns CDR1 MGHRA and CDR2 YSYEKL. CDR3 nucleotide sequence: TGCGCCAGCAGCCAATTTACAGGGGATCCTAACTATGGCTACACCTTC. It translates to CASSQFTGDPNYGYTF.

The chain couples TRBV7-2 to TRBJ1-3; no clear D gene. The CDR3 extends over 15 amino acids. Deletions cut 2 bases from V and 0 bases from J, with 8 bases between. The V gene's germline CDR1 is SGHTA and CDR2 FQGNSA. In nucleotides, the CDR3 is TGTGCCAGCAGCTTATGGCCTAGCTCTGGAAACACCATATATTTT. Amino acid sequence: CASSLWPSSGNTIYF.

The chain has TRBV6-5 and TRBJ1-2; TRBD1 aligns across 7 bases. From germline, CDR1 is MNHEY and CDR2 SVGAGI. J was trimmed by 4 bases and V by 2 bases; bases with no gene match: 4. CDR3 length: 14 amino acids. The CDR3 region is CASSYEGAGYGYTF. CDR3 coding DNA: TGTGCCAGCAGTTACGAGGGGGCTGGCTATGGCTACACCTTC.

The gene calls are TRBV6-1 and TRBJ2-7; D remains unclear. This CDR3 spans 12 amino acids. The V gene lost 2 bases and the J gene lost 5 bases, with 7 bases spanning the gap. CDR1 and CDR2 from the germline V gene are MNHNS and SASEGT. CDR3 nucleotides: TGTGCCAGCAGTGAAATCCGCGACGAGCAGTACTTC. It translates to CASSEIRDEQYF.

The CDR3 reads CAIVYREVRTEAFF. DNA of the CDR3: TGTGCCATAGTATACAGGGAAGTTCGCACTGAAGCTTTCTTT. The J gene is TRBJ1-1, the V gene TRBV10-3; possible D gene TRBD1, 6 bases. The CDR3 runs 14 residues. Looked up from germline, CDR1 is ENHRY and CDR2 is SYGVKD. Trimming shortened V by 9 bases and J by 4 bases, and 18 bases separated the two germline ends.

V and J are TRBV30 and TRBJ2-6, with D possibly being TRBD1 (6 bases). Germline CDR1 GTSNPN, CDR2 SVGIG (reference sequence). CDR3 length equals 17 residues. Trimming took off 2 bases at V and 0 bases at J, with 14 bases between the two ends. CDR3 amino acids: CAWSYGGFSSGANVLTF. CDR3 DNA: TGTGCCTGGAGTTATGGGGGCTTTAGCTCTGGGGCCAACGTCCTGACTTTC. The full variable domain, in which reference TRBV30 and TRBJ2-6 provide the parts outside the CDR3, is SQTIHQWPATLVQPVGSPLSLECTVEGTSNPNLYWYRQAAGRGLQLLFYSVGIGQISSEVPQNLSASRPQDRQFILSSKKLLLSDSGFYLCAWSYGGFSSGANVLTFGAGSRLTVL.

The chain carries TRBV19 and TRBJ1-2; 7 bases fit TRBD1. Germline V gives CDR1 LNHDA, CDR2 SQIVND (reference sequence). The CDR3 extends over 19 amino acids. J gave up 4 bases and V 5 bases, and 22 bases lay outside the gene matches. The CDR3 here is CASSPDRAPSSLQSYGYTF. The CDR3 nucleotides read TGTGCCAGTAGTCCAGACAGGGCGCCGTCTAGTCTACAATCCTATGGCTACACCTTC.

The rearrangement links TRBV20-1 to TRBJ2-7, with a weak D call TRBD1 (5 bases). The germline gives CDR1 DFQATT, CDR2 SNEGSKA (reference sequence). This CDR3 is built from 10 residues. Trimming stripped 6 bases from V and 3 bases from J, with 6 bases between. Here the CDR3 reads CSARDYEQYF. The CDR3 region has the DNA TGCAGTGCCAGGGACTACGAGCAGTACTTC.

In DNA, the CDR3 is TGTGCCAGCAGTCCATTCGGTGGGACAGCTTCCACCGGGGAGCTGTTTTTT. Translated, it gives CASSPFGGTASTGELFF. The chain recombines TRBV27 with TRBJ2-2; TRBD1 agrees at 7 bases. In germline, CDR1 is MNHEY, CDR2 SMNVEV (reference sequence). With V trimmed by 5 bases and J by 4 bases, 13 bases remained unmatched. The CDR3 has 17 amino acids.

The rearrangement joins TRBV29-1 to TRBJ2-1; the match to TRBD2 covers 11 bases. The trim removed 8 bases at V and 9 bases at J, leaving 3 bases unmatched. This CDR3 spans 11 amino acids. Germline CDR1 SQVTM, CDR2 ANQGSEA. Written as DNA, the CDR3 is TGCAGCCGGCTAGCGGGAGGTGAGCAGTTCTTC. The encoded protein is CSRLAGGEQFF.

The chain combines TRBV4-3 with TRBJ2-7, with 9 positions matching TRBD1. The V segment lost 1 base and the J segment 4 bases; nucleotides outside the gene matches: 8. CDR3 size: 16 residues. CDR1 and CDR2 from the germline V gene are LGHNA and YSLEER. For the CDR3, the DNA is TGCGCCAGCAGCCAAGGCCGGGGGACAGGGCCATACGAGCAGTACTTC. The encoded protein is CASSQGRGTGPYEQYF.

This clone showed up just once. This chain uses TRBV18 with TRBJ1-1, with D possibly being TRBD1 (6 bases). The CDR3 spans 15 residues. With 2 bases removed from V and 4 bases from J, the gap between germline ends came to 14 bases. CDR1 and CDR2 from the germline V gene are KGHSH and LQKENI. CDR3 nucleotides: TGTGCCAGCTCACCAACGAACAGGGATAGCACTGAAGCTTTCTTT. Translated: CASSPTNRDSTEAFF. The entire variable domain, with the rest obtained from reference TRBV18 and TRBJ1-1, is as follows: NAGVMQNPRHLVRRRGQEARLRCSPMKGHSHVYWYRQLPEEGLKFMVYLQKENIIDESGMPKERFSAEFPKEGPSILRIQQVVRGDSAAYFCASSPTNRDSTEAFFGQGTRLTVV.

The rearrangement uses TRBV14 and TRBJ2-3, with 9 bases lining up with TRBD2. This CDR3 is 17 amino acids long. Looked up from germline, CDR1 is SGHDN and CDR2 is FVKESK. V was pared by 3 bases and J by 1 base, with 8 bases of the junction left unmatched. This CDR3 reads CASSHGYRGRGTDTQYF. CDR3 DNA sequence: TGTGCCAGCAGCCATGGATACCGCGGGAGGGGCACAGATACGCAGTATTTT.